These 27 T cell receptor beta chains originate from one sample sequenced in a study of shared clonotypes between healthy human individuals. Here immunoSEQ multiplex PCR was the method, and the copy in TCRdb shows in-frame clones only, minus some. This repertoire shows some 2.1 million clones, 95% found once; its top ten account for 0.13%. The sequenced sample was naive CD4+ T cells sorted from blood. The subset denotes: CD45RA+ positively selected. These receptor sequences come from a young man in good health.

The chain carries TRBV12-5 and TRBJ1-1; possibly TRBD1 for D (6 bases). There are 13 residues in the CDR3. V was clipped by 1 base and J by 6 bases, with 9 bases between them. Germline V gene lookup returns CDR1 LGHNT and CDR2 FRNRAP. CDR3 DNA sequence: TGTGCTAGTGGTTTGGAATGGACAGCTGAAGCTTTCTTT. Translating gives CASGLEWTAEAFF. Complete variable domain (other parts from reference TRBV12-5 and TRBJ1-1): DARVTQTPRHKVTEMGQEVTMRCQPILGHNTVFWYRQTMMQGLELLAYFRNRAPLDDSGMPKDRFSAEMPDATLATLKIQPSEPRDSAVYFCASGLEWTAEAFFGQGTRLTVV.

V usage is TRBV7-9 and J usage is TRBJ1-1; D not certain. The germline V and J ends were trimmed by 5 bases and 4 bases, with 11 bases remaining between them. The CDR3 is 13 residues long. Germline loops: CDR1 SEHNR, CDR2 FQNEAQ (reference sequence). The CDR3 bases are TGTGCCAGCAGCGACTTAGGTGTCACTGAAGCTTTCTTT. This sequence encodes CASSDLGVTEAFF.

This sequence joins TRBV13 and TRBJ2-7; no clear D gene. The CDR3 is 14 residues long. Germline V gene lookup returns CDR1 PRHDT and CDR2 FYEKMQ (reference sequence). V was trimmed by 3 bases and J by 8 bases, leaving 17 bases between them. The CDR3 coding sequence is TGTGCCAGCAGCTTGTATCGTAAGGGCCTTCAGCAGTACTTC. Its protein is CASSLYRKGLQQYF.

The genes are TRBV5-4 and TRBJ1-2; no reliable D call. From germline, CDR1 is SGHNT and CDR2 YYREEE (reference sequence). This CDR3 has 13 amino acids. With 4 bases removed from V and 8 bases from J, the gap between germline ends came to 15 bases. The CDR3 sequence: CASSRDQREGYTF. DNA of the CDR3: TGTGCCAGCAGCCGTGACCAAAGGGAAGGCTACACCTTC.

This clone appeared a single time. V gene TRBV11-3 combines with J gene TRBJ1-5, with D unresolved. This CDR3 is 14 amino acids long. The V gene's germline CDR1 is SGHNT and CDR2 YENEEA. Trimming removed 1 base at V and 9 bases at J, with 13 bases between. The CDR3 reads CASSLVGLNGPQHF. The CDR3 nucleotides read TGTGCCAGCAGCTTAGTAGGGCTCAATGGGCCCCAGCATTTT.

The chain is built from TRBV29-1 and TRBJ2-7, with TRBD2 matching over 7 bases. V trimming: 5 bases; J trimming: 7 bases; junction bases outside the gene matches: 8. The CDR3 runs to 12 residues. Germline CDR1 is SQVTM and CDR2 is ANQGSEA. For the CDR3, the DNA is TGCAGCGTTAGCGCTAGCGGTGAGGAGCAGTACTTC. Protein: CSVSASGEEQYF.

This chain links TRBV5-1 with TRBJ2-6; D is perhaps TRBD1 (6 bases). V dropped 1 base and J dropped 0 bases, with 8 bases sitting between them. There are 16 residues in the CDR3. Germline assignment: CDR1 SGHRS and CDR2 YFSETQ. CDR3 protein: CASSLTQGSGANVLTF. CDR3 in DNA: TGCGCCAGCAGCTTGACACAGGGCTCTGGGGCCAACGTCCTGACTTTC. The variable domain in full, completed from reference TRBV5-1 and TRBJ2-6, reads KAGVTQTPRYLIKTRGQQVTLSCSPISGHRSVSWYQQTPGQGLQFLFEYFSETQRNKGNFPGRFSGRQFSNSRSEMNVSTLELGDSALYLCASSLTQGSGANVLTFGAGSRLTVL.

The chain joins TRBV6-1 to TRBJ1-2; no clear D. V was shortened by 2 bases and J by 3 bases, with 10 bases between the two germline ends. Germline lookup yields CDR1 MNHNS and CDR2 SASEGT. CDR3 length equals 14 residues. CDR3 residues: CASSEPPRYYGYTF. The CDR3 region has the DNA TGTGCCAGCAGTGAACCCCCCAGATACTATGGCTACACCTTC.

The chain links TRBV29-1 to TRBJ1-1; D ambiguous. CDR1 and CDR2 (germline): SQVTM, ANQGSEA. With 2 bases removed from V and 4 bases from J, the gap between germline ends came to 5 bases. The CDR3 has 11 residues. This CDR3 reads CSVERVTEAFF. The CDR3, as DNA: TGCAGCGTTGAACGGGTCACTGAAGCTTTCTTT.

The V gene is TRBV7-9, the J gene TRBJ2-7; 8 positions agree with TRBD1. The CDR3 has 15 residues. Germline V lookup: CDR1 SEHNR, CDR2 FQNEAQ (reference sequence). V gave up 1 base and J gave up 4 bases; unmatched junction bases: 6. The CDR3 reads CASSLVAGGWYEQYF. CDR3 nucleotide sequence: TGTGCCAGCAGCTTAGTGGCAGGGGGCTGGTACGAGCAGTACTTC.

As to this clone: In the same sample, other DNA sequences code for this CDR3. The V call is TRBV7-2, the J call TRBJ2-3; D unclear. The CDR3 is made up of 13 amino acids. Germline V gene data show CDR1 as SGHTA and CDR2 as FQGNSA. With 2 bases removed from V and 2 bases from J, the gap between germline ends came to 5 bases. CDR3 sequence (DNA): TGTGCCAGCAGCTTATACTTCACAGATACGCAGTATTTT. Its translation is CASSLYFTDTQYF.

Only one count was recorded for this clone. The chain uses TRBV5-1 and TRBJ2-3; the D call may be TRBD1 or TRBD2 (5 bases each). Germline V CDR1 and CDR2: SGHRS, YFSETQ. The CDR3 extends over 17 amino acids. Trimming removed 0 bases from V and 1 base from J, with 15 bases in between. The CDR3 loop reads CASSLGRSRGGTDTQYF. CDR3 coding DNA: TGCGCCAGCAGCTTGGGGAGGAGTAGGGGTGGCACAGATACGCAGTATTTT.

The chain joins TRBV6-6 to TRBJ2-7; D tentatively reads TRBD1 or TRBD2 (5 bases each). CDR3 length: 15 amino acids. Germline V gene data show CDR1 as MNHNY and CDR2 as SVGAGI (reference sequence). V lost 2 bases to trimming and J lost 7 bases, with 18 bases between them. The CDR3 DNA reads TGTGCCAGCAGTTACACCCGGGACCTAATCGGGGAGCAGTACTTC. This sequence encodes CASSYTRDLIGEQYF.

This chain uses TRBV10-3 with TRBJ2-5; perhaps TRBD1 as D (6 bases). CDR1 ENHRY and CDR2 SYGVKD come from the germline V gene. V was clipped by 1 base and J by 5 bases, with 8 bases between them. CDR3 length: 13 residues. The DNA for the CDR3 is TGTGCCATCAGTGAGTGGACAGCGGAGACCCAGTACTTC. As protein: CAISEWTAETQYF.

Here the CDR3 reads CASSETTGRYGYTF. CDR3 DNA sequence: TGTGCCAGCAGTGAAACTACAGGGCGCTATGGCTACACCTTC. V usage is TRBV6-1 and J usage is TRBJ1-2, with TRBD1 as a possible D gene (6 bases). The germline V and J ends were trimmed by 2 bases and 4 bases, with 11 bases remaining between them. The CDR3 extends over 14 amino acids. Germline values: CDR1 MNHNS, CDR2 SASEGT.

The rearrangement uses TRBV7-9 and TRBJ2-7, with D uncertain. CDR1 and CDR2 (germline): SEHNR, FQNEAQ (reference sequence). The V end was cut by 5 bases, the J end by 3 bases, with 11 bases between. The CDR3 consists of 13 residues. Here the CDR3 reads CASSPAGYYEQYF. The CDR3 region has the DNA TGTGCCAGCAGCCCAGCCGGGTACTACGAGCAGTACTTC.

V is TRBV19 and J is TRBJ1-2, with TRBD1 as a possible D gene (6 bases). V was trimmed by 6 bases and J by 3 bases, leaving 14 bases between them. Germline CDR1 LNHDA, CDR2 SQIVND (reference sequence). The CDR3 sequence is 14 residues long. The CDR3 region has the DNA TGTGCCAGTAGCTTGGACAGTTGGGACTATGGCTACACCTTC. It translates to CASSLDSWDYGYTF.

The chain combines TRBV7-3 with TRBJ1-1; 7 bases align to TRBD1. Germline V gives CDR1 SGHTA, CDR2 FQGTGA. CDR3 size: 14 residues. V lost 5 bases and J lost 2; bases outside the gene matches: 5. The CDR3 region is CASSAQGPNTEAFF. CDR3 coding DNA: TGTGCCAGCAGCGCACAGGGGCCAAACACTGAAGCTTTCTTT.

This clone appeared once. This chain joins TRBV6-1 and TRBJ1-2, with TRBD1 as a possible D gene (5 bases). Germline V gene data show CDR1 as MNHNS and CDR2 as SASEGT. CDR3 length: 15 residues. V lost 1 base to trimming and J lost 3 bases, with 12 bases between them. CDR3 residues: CASSEGAGYYYGYTF. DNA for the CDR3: TGTGCCAGCAGTGAAGGCGCAGGGTATTACTATGGCTACACCTTC.

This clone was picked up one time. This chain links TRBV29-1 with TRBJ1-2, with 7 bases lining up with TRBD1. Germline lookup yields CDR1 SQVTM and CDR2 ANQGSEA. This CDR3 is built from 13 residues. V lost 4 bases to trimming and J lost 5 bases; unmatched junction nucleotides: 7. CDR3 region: CSVVEGTAYGYTF. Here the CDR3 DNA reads TGCAGCGTTGTAGAGGGGACAGCGTATGGCTACACCTTC.

The CDR3 sequence is CASSLPGILGNEQFF. CDR3 DNA: TGTGCCAGCAGCCTTCCGGGTATCCTGGGCAATGAGCAGTTCTTC. The J gene is TRBJ2-1, the V gene TRBV5-6; D is uncertain. The CDR3 consists of 15 residues. Germline V gene lookup returns CDR1 SGHDT and CDR2 YYEEEE. Trimming removed 4 bases at V and 6 bases at J, with 17 bases between.

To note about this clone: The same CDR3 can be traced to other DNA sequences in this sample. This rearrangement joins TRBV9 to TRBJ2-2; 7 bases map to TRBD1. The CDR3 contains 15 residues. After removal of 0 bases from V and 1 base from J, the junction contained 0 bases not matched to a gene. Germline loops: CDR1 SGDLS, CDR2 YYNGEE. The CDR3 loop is CASSVGQGNTGELFF. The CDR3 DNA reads TGTGCCAGCAGCGTAGGACAGGGGAACACCGGGGAGCTGTTTTTT.

The CDR3 reads CASFVAGGSPLHF. The CDR3 DNA follows: TGTGCCAGCTTTGTGGCAGGAGGATCACCCCTCCACTTT. V usage is TRBV2 and J usage is TRBJ1-6; D gene uncertain. The germline V gene encodes CDR1 SNHLY and CDR2 FYNNEI. The CDR3 extends over 13 amino acids. Trimming removed 8 bases at V and 10 bases at J, with 15 bases between.

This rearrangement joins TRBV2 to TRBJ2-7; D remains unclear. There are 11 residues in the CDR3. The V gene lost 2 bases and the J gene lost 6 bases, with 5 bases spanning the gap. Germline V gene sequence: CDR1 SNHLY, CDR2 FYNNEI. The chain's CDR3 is CASSEPPEQYF. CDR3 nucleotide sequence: TGTGCCAGCAGTGAACCCCCCGAGCAGTACTTC.

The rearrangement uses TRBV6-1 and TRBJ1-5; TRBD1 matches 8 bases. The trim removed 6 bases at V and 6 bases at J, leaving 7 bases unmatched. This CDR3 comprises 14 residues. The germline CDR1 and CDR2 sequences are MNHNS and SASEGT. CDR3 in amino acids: CASRSGQGGQPQHF. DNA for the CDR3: TGTGCCAGCAGGAGTGGACAGGGTGGTCAGCCCCAGCATTTT.

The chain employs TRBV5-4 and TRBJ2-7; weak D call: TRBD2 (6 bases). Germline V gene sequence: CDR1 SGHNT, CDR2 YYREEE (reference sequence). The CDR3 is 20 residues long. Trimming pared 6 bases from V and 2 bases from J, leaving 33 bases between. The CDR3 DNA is TGTGCCAGCATCCTTGAATCGGGTCTAAAGTCGTGGGGGGAGACCTACGAGCAGTACTTC. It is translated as CASILESGLKSWGETYEQYF.

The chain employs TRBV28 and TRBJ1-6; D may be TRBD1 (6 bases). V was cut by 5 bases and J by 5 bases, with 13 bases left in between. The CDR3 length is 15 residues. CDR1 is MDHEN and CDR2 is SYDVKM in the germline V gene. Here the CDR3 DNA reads TGTGCCAGCAGTCCCGGACAGTCCAATAATTCACCCCTCCACTTT. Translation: CASSPGQSNNSPLHF.